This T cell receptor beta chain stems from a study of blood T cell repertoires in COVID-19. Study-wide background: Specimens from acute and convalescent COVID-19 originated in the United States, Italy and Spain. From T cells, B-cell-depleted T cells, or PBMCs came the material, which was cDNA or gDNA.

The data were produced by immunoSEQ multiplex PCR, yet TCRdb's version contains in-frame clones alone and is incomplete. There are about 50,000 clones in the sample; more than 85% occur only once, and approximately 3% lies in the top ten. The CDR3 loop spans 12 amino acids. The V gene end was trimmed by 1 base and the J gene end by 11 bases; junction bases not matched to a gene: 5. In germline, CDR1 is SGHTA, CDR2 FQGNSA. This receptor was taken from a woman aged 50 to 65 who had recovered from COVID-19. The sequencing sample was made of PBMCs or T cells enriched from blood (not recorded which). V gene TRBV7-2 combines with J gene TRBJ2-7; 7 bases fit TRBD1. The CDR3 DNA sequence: TGTGCCAGCAGCTTAGTTACGACAGGGAAGTACTTC. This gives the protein CASSLVTTGKYF.